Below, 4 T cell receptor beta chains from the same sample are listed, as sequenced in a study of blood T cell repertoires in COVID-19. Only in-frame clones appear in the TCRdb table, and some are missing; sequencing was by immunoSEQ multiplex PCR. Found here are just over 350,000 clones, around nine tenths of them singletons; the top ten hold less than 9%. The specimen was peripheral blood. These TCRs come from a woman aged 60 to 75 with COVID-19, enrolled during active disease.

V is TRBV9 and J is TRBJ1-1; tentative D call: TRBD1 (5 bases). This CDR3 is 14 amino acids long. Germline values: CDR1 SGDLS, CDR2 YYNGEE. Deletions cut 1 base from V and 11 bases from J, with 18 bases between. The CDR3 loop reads CASSVTSGTESAFF. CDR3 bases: TGTGCCAGCAGCGTAACAAGCGGGACGGAGTCGGCTTTCTTT. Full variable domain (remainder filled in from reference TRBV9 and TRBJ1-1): DSGVTQTPKHLITATGQRVTLRCSPRSGDLSVYWYQQSLDQGLQFLIQYYNGEERAKGNILERFSAQQFPDLHSELNLSSLELGDSALYFCASSVTSGTESAFFGQGTRLTVV.

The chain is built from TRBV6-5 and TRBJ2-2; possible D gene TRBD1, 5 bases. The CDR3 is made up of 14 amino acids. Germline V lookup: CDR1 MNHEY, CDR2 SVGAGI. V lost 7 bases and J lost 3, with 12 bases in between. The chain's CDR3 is CASTVQEYTGELFF. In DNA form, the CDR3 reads TGTGCCAGCACCGTACAGGAGTACACCGGGGAGCTGTTTTTT.

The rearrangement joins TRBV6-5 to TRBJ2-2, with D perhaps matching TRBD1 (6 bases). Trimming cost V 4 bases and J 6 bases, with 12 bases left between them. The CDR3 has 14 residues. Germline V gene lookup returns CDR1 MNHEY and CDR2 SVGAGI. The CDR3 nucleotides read TGTGCCAGCAGTTTATACAGGGCTCCCGGGGAGCTGTTTTTT. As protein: CASSLYRAPGELFF.

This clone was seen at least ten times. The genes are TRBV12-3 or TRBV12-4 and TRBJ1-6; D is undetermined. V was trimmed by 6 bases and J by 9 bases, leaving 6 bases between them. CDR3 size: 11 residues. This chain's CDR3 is CASSGSSPLHF. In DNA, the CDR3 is TGTGCCAGCAGCGGTAGTTCACCCCTCCACTTT.